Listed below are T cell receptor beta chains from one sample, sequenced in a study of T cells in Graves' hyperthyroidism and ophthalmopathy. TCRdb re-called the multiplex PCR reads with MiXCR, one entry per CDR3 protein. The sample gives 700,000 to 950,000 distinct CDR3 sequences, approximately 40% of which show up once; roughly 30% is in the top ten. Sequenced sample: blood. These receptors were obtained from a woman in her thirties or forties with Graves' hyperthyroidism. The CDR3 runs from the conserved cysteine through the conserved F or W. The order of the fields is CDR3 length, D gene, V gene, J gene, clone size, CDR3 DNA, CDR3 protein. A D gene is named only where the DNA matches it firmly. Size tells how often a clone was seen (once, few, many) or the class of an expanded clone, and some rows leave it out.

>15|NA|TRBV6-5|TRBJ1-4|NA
TGTGCCAGCCTACCTACGGGAGCAACTAATGAAAAACTGTTTTTT
CASLPTGATNEKLFF
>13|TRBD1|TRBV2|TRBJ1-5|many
TGTGCCAGCCAAGACAGGGAGAATCAGCCCCAGCATTTT
CASQDRENQPQHF
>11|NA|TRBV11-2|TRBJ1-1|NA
TGTGCTACCGTGGTCCCCACTGAAGCTTTCTTT
CATVVPTEAFF
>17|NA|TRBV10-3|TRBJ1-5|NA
TGTGCCAGCAGTTTATCTTCAGCAGGCGATAGCAATCAGCCCCAGCATTTT
CASSLSSAGDSNQPQHF
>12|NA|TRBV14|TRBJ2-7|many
TGTGCCAGCAGCCAAGAGACGTACGAGCAGTACTTC
CASSQETYEQYF
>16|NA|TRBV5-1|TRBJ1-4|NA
TGCGCCAGCAGCTTGGAAGCTGGCCCCTCAAGCGGAAAACTGTTTTTT
CASSLEAGPSSGKLFF
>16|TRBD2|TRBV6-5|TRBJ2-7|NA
TGTGCCAGCACCGGTAGCGGGGGGGATAATTTGTGGGAGCAGTACTTC
CASTGSGGDNLWEQYF
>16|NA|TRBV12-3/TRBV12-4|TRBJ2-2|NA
TGTGCCAGCAGTTTATCTCCCCCTTCAAACACCGGGGAGCTGTTTTTT
CASSLSPPSNTGELFF
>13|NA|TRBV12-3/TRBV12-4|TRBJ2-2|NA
TGTGCCAGCAGTTTAGAGTACACCGGGGAGCTGTTTTTT
CASSLEYTGELFF
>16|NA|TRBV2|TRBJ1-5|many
TGTGCCAGCAGTGAATCCGGGCTGGGTCAATATCAGCCCCAGCATTTT
CASSESGLGQYQPQHF
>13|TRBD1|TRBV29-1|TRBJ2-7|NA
TGCAGCGTTGAAGATGACAGGGGCTACGAGCAGTACTTC
CSVEDDRGYEQYF
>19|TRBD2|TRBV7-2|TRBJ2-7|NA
TGTGCCAGCAGCTTCTCCGTCCGGGGGGCTAGCGGGAGGGCCGGAGAGCAGTACTTC
CASSFSVRGASGRAGEQYF
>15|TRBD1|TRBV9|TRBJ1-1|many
TGTGCCAGCAGCGCGACAGGGGGGACCAGGACTGAAGCTTTCTTT
CASSATGGTRTEAFF
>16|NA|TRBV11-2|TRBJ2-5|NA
TGTGCCAGCAGCTTCCTCCCAGGGTCAGGACAAGAGACCCAGTACTTC
CASSFLPGSGQETQYF
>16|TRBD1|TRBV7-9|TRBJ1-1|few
TGTGCCAGCAGCCAAACGGGACAGGGGACGAACACTGAAGCTTTCTTT
CASSQTGQGTNTEAFF
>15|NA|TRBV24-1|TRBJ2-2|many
TGTGCCACCAGTGAACCTCGCCAGAACACCGGGGAGCTGTTTTTT
CATSEPRQNTGELFF
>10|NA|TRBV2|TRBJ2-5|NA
TGTGCCAGCCACACAGAGACCCAGTACTTC
CASHTETQYF
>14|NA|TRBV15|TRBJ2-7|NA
TGTGCCACCAGCAGCTTGGGGGCAGGGTACGAGCAGTACTTC
CATSSLGAGYEQYF
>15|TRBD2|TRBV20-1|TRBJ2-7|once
TGCAGTGCTCGCCCTAGCGGGAGGCAAGCCTACGAGCAGTACTTC
CSARPSGRQAYEQYF
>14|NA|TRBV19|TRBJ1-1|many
TGTGCCAGTAGTACGTCCGGGGGAAACACTGAAGCTTTCTTT
CASSTSGGNTEAFF
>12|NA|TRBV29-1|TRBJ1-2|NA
TGCAGCGTAGACGGATCGTCAGGTGGCTACACCTTC
CSVDGSSGGYTF
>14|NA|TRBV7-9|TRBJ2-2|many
TGTGCCAGCATCACGGGCCTATCCACCGGGGAGCTGTTTTTT
CASITGLSTGELFF
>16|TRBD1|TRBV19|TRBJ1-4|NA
TGTGCCAGTAGGGGACAGGTAGCAGCAACTAATGAAAAACTGTTTTTT
CASRGQVAATNEKLFF
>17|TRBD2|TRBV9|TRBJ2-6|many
TGTGCCAGCAGCGTAGCTGGGGAGGGCCCCGGGGCCAACGTCCTGACTTTC
CASSVAGEGPGANVLTF
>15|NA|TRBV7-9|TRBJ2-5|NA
TGTGCCAGCAGCGTAGAGGGGTGGGACGGAGAGACCCAGTACTTC
CASSVEGWDGETQYF
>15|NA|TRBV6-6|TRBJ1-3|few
TGTGCCAGCAGTTACGTCGGTGGGTCTGGAAACACCATATATTTT
CASSYVGGSGNTIYF
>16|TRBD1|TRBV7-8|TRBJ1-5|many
TGTGCCAGCAGCTTAGTAGAAGGTCCCAGGGGGCAGCCCCAGCATTTT
CASSLVEGPRGQPQHF
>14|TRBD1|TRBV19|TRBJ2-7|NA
TGTGCCAGTAGTATAGGGACAGGGAGAGATACGCAGTACTTC
CASSIGTGRDTQYF